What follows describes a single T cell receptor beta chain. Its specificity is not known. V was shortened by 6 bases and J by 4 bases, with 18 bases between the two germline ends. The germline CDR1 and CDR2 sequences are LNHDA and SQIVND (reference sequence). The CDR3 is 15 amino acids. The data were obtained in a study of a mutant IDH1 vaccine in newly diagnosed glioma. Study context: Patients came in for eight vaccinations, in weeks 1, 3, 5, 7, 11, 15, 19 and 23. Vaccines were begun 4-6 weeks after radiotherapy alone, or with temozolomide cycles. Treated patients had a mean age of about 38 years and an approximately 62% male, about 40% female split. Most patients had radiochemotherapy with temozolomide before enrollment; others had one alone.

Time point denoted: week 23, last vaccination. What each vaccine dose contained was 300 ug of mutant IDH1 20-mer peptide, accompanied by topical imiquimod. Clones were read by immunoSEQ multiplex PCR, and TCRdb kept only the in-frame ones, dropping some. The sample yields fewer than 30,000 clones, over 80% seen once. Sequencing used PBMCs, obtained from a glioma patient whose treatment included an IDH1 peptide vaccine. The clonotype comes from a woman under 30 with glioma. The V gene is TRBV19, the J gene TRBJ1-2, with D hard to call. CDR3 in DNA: TGTGCCAGTAGCCCACCACCCTCTCGGGGCTATGGCTACACCTTC. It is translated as CASSPPPSRGYGYTF.